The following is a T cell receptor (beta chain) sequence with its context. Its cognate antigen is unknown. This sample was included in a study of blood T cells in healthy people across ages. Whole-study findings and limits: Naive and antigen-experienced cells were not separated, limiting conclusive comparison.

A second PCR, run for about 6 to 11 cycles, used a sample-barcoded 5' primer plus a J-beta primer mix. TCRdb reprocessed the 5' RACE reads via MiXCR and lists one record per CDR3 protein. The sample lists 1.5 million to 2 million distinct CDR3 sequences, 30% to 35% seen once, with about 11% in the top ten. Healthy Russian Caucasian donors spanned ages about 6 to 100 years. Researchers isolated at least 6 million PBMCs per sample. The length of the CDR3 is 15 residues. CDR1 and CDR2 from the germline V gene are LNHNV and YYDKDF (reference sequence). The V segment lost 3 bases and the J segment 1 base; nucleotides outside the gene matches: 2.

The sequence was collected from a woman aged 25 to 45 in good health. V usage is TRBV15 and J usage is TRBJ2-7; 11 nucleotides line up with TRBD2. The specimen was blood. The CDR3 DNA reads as TGTGCCACCAGCAGGGGACTAGCGGAGTCCTACGAGCAGTACTTC. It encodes CATSRGLAESYEQYF.